These 32 T cell receptor beta chains came from one sample sequenced in a study of blood T cell repertoires in COVID-19. The method was immunoSEQ multiplex PCR; TCRdb's version includes in-frame clones alone and lacks a portion of them. Of 26,000 or so clones listed, approximately 90% were seen once; the top ten hold 2.5% to 3.5%. Material: peripheral blood. The receptors shown here come from a human donor in a cohort sampled during active COVID-19.

The V gene is TRBV19, the J gene TRBJ1-4; D ambiguous. The V end was cut by 0 bases, the J end by 8 bases, with 13 bases between. The length of the CDR3 is 15 residues. Germline CDR1 is LNHDA and CDR2 is SQIVND (reference sequence). The CDR3 DNA is TGTGCCAGTAGTATAGAGACACTCGGTCGGGAAAAACTGTTTTTT. Translating it yields CASSIETLGREKLFF. Based on the CDR3 plus reference TRBV19 and TRBJ1-4, the full variable domain is DGGITQSPKYLFRKEGQNVTLSCEQNLNHDAMYWYRQDPGQGLRLIYYSQIVNDFQKGDIAEGYSVSREKKESFPLTVTSAQKNPTAFYLCASSIETLGREKLFFGSGTQLSVL.

The count of this clone is one. One end of the junction is discordant with germline, which a read error may explain. The V call is TRBV9, the J call TRBJ2-1; a possible D gene is TRBD1 (5 bases). Germline assignment: CDR1 SGDLS and CDR2 YYNGEE. This CDR3 comprises 14 residues. In nucleotides, the CDR3 is TGTACCAGCAGCCCCTTCCCAGGGTACAATGAGCAGTTCTTC. Encoded protein: CTSSPFPGYNEQFF.

The chain uses TRBV18 and TRBJ2-2; 7 bases are a match to TRBD1. The CDR3 runs 13 residues. V shed 2 bases and J 8 bases; nucleotides not matched to a gene: 2. The germline V gene has CDR1 KGHSH and CDR2 LQKENI. CDR3 amino acids: CASSPGQDGELFF. The CDR3 DNA reads TGTGCCAGCTCACCAGGACAGGATGGGGAGCTGTTTTTT.

This chain connects TRBV9 to TRBJ2-2, with TRBD2 identical over 8 bases. The CDR3 extends over 15 amino acids. The V gene's germline CDR1 is SGDLS and CDR2 YYNGEE. V lost 4 bases and J lost 6; bases outside the gene matches: 8. The CDR3 sequence: CASSPQGSGAGELFF. The DNA for the CDR3 is TGTGCCAGCAGCCCTCAGGGTAGCGGGGCCGGGGAGCTGTTTTTT.

The chain employs TRBV2 and TRBJ2-1; TRBD2 matches at 7 bases. Losses at the gene ends were 3 bases for V and 9 bases for J; bases not matched to a gene: 8. The CDR3 is 14 residues long. In germline, CDR1 is SNHLY, CDR2 FYNNEI. Here the CDR3 DNA reads TGTGCCAGCAGTGACCAGCGGGGCTACCTTGAGCAGTTCTTC. It specifies CASSDQRGYLEQFF.

This clone was seen more than once but under ten times. The V and J genes are TRBV7-9 and TRBJ2-3, with D perhaps matching TRBD1 (6 bases). There are 16 residues in the CDR3. The germline V gene has CDR1 SEHNR and CDR2 FQNEAQ (reference sequence). Trimming removed 5 bases at V and 2 bases at J, with 17 bases between. The CDR3 nucleotides read TGTGCCAGCAGCCCCCCCGGGACACTCTTCACAGATACGCAGTATTTT. Its translation: CASSPPGTLFTDTQYF.

The chain carries TRBV7-9 and TRBJ1-6; D gene ambiguous. CDR1 is SEHNR, CDR2 FQNEAQ, per germline (reference sequence). The CDR3 has 13 residues. Between the trimmed V and J ends, which lost 4 bases and 10 bases, there was a span of 11 bases. Written as DNA, the CDR3 is TGTGCCAGCAGCTATTTCAAGAGGTCACCCCTCCACTTT. Translating it yields CASSYFKRSPLHF.

This chain uses TRBV5-4 with TRBJ2-5; D perhaps matches TRBD2 (6 bases). The V end was cut by 4 bases, the J end by 1 base, with 17 bases between. The CDR3 loop spans 16 amino acids. Germline-derived CDR1 and CDR2 are SGHNT and YYREEE (reference sequence). Here the CDR3 reads CASSPVAVGGQETQYF. In nucleotides, the CDR3 is TGTGCCAGCAGCCCTGTGGCGGTGGGGGGCCAAGAGACCCAGTACTTC.

The rearrangement uses TRBV5-4 and TRBJ2-3; 8 bases line up with TRBD2. Trimming removed 1 base from V and 3 bases from J; junction bases left unmatched: 7. There are 16 residues in the CDR3. Germline-derived CDR1 and CDR2 are SGHNT and YYREEE (reference sequence). The chain's CDR3 is CASSLRGGGGTDTQYF. The CDR3 bases are TGTGCCAGCAGCTTGCGGGGGGGAGGTGGGACAGATACGCAGTATTTT.

This sequence joins TRBV15 and TRBJ2-7, with D possibly being TRBD2 (5 bases). This CDR3 has 12 amino acids. V lost 3 bases and J lost 10, with 13 bases in between. Germline CDR1 and CDR2: LNHNV and YYDKDF (reference sequence). CDR3 loop: CATSREDPIQYF. CDR3 sequence (DNA): TGTGCCACCAGCAGGGAGGACCCTATCCAGTACTTC.

The chain uses TRBV9 and TRBJ1-3; possibly TRBD1 for D (5 bases). The CDR3 loop spans 14 amino acids. Germline CDR1 reads SGDLS; CDR2 reads YYNGEE. The germline V and J ends were trimmed by 4 bases and 0 bases, with 8 bases remaining between them. CDR3 residues: CASSLDTSGNTIYF. CDR3 sequence (DNA): TGTGCCAGCAGCTTGGACACCTCTGGAAACACCATATATTTT.

The chain joins TRBV4-1 to TRBJ1-6; D gene unclear. V shed 0 bases and J shed 7 bases, with 16 bases lying between them. The germline V gene has CDR1 MGHRA and CDR2 YSYEKL. This CDR3 comprises 17 residues. This chain's CDR3 is CASSQDIVRVLNSPLHF. The CDR3 DNA reads TGCGCCAGCAGCCAAGATATCGTTCGGGTCCTCAATTCACCCCTCCACTTT.

The chain carries TRBV29-1 and TRBJ2-7; possibly TRBD2 for D (6 bases). The germline CDR1 and CDR2 sequences are SQVTM and ANQGSEA. The CDR3 length is 14 residues. Trimming stripped 6 bases from V and 2 bases from J, with 17 bases between. CDR3 nucleotides: TGCAGCGTCCTTCCGGGACTTCACGCCTACGAGCAGTACTTC. Protein product: CSVLPGLHAYEQYF.

The chain has TRBV15 and TRBJ1-1; 9 positions match TRBD1. Trimming removed 5 bases from V and 1 base from J; junction bases left unmatched: 8. Germline V gene lookup returns CDR1 LNHNV and CDR2 YYDKDF (reference sequence). This CDR3 contains 16 residues. For the CDR3, the DNA is TGTGCCACCAGCCGACTACCGGGACAGGGGAACACTGAAGCTTTCTTT. It encodes CATSRLPGQGNTEAFF.

V is TRBV20-1 and J is TRBJ2-3; D not resolved. This CDR3 contains 10 residues. Deletions cut 4 bases from V and 5 bases from J, with 4 bases between. Germline V gene lookup returns CDR1 DFQATT and CDR2 SNEGSKA (reference sequence). CDR3 sequence: CSATGDTQYF. The CDR3 nucleotides are TGCAGTGCTACCGGAGATACGCAGTATTTT.

The chain uses TRBV5-4 and TRBJ2-1; 9 nucleotides line up with TRBD2. There are 14 residues in the CDR3. Germline assignment: CDR1 SGHNT and CDR2 YYREEE (reference sequence). Written as DNA, the CDR3 is TGTGCTGCGGGAGGGGCCCGCTCCTACAATGAGCAGTTCTTC. This codes for CAAGGARSYNEQFF.

The V and J genes are TRBV5-1 and TRBJ2-3, with a weak D call TRBD2 (6 bases). V lost 2 bases, J lost 3 bases, and 16 bases lay in between. CDR3 length: 16 amino acids. Germline V gene lookup returns CDR1 SGHRS and CDR2 YFSETQ. The CDR3 loop is CASSFTGTDQTDTQYF. In DNA, the CDR3 is TGCGCCAGCAGCTTTACCGGGACTGACCAAACAGATACGCAGTATTTT.

V and J are TRBV20-1 and TRBJ2-5, with 8 nucleotides matching TRBD1. V shed 3 bases and J 4 bases; nucleotides not matched to a gene: 4. This CDR3 is built from 13 residues. The germline gives CDR1 DFQATT, CDR2 SNEGSKA (reference sequence). For the CDR3, the DNA is TGCAGTGCTAGTCGGCAGGGGGCAGAGACCCAGTACTTC. Its protein is CSASRQGAETQYF.

The chain recombines TRBV10-3 with TRBJ2-7; D is perhaps TRBD2 (6 bases). Trimming took off 2 bases at V and 7 bases at J, with 9 bases between the two ends. The CDR3 loop spans 12 amino acids. The germline CDR1 and CDR2 sequences are ENHRY and SYGVKD. The CDR3 region is CAISEGLAEQYV. CDR3 bases: TGTGCCATCAGTGAGGGCCTAGCGGAGCAGTACGTC.

This clone has just one count. The chain recombines TRBV3-1 (or the pseudogene TRBV3-2) with TRBJ2-1, with a possible D match to TRBD1 (6 bases). Germline V lookup: CDR1 LGHDT, CDR2 YNNKEL (reference sequence). Trimming stripped 8 bases from V and 3 bases from J, with 11 bases between. The CDR3 runs 13 residues. The DNA of the CDR3 is TGTGCCAGCGGGGGCCTCGGCTACAATGAGCAGTTCTTC. This codes for CASGGLGYNEQFF.

CDR3 protein: CASRRVSHEQYV. For the CDR3, the DNA is TGTGCCAGCAGGAGGGTATCCCACGAGCAGTACGTC. The genes are TRBV2 and TRBJ2-7; D might be TRBD2 (5 bases). Trimming took 6 bases from V and 5 from J, leaving 11 bases between them. CDR1 is SNHLY, CDR2 FYNNEI, per germline. The CDR3 has 12 amino acids.

This clone was found once. J is TRBJ2-1 and V is TRBV5-1; the match to TRBD2 covers 7 bases. Germline V gene sequence: CDR1 SGHRS, CDR2 YFSETQ. V lost 1 base to trimming and J lost 4 bases; unmatched junction nucleotides: 2. CDR3 length: 14 residues. For the CDR3, the DNA is TGCGCCAGCAGCTTGTCTAGCGGATACAATGAGCAGTTCTTC. It is translated as CASSLSSGYNEQFF.

The rearrangement uses TRBV7-9 and TRBJ2-3, with 15 bases that match TRBD2. J was trimmed by 6 bases and V by 5 bases; bases with no gene match: 6. CDR1 and CDR2 from the germline V gene are SEHNR and FQNEAQ (reference sequence). CDR3 length equals 16 residues. The CDR3 region is CASSPGLAGGRDTQYF. The CDR3 nucleotides read TGTGCCAGCAGCCCCGGACTAGCGGGGGGGCGGGATACGCAGTATTTT.

This chain uses TRBV10-3 with TRBJ2-3; 9 nucleotides agree with TRBD2. Per the germline V gene, CDR1 is ENHRY and CDR2 is SYGVKD. CDR3 size: 15 residues. The V segment lost 10 bases and the J segment 1 base; nucleotides outside the gene matches: 9. This chain's CDR3 is CATRGASGGTDTQYF. The CDR3 DNA follows: TGTGCCACCCGGGGGGCTAGCGGGGGCACAGATACGCAGTATTTT.

CDR3 sequence (DNA): TGTGCCAGCAGCCACCCTGACAGGGAAGCTTTCTTT. Its protein is CASSHPDREAFF. The V and J genes are TRBV3-1 (or the pseudogene TRBV3-2) and TRBJ1-1, with D possibly TRBD1 on 6 matching bases. CDR3 size: 12 residues. The V and J ends lost 3 bases and 8 bases respectively, with 10 bases between them. Germline CDR1 is LGHDT and CDR2 is YNNKEL (reference sequence).

The chain links TRBV3-1 (or the pseudogene TRBV3-2) to TRBJ2-7; 7 bases match TRBD1. From germline, CDR1 is LGHDT and CDR2 YNNKEL (reference sequence). J lost 2 bases, V lost 4 bases, and 11 bases had no gene match. The CDR3 contains 16 residues. CDR3 sequence reads: CASSLRPGQQTYEQYF. CDR3 sequence (DNA): TGTGCCAGCAGCCTCCGCCCGGGACAGCAAACCTACGAGCAGTACTTC.

The chain recombines TRBV5-1 with TRBJ2-5; 7 nucleotides align to TRBD1. V gave up 4 bases and J gave up 5 bases; unmatched junction bases: 17. Per germline, CDR1 SGHRS and CDR2 YFSETQ. CDR3 length equals 17 residues. CDR3: CASSPALRDSLLETQYF. The CDR3, as DNA: TGCGCCAGCAGCCCGGCCCTCCGGGACAGCCTCCTTGAGACCCAGTACTTC.

In its sample, this clone was seen a few times. V and J are TRBV19 and TRBJ2-3, with 16 bases identical to TRBD2. CDR1 LNHDA and CDR2 SQIVND come from the germline V gene (reference sequence). Trimming removed 4 bases from V and 0 bases from J; junction bases left unmatched: 4. The CDR3 totals 18 residues. The CDR3, as DNA: TGTGCCAGTAGTAGGGGACTAGCGGGGGGGCCCAGCACAGATACGCAGTATTTT. This gives the protein CASSRGLAGGPSTDTQYF.

V is TRBV27 and J is TRBJ1-1; 7 bases line up with TRBD1. Germline V gene lookup returns CDR1 MNHEY and CDR2 SMNVEV (reference sequence). The CDR3 sequence is 15 residues long. Losses at the gene ends were 6 bases for V and 1 base for J; bases not matched to a gene: 8. CDR3 nucleotides: TGTGCCAGCAGGAGGGTTCGGGACAGGAACACTGAAGCTTTCTTT. It encodes CASRRVRDRNTEAFF.

V is TRBV6-2 or TRBV6-3 and J is TRBJ2-1; a possible D gene is TRBD2 (6 bases). The CDR3 totals 16 residues. Germline V gives CDR1 MNHEY, CDR2 SVGEGT. The V end was cut by 6 bases, the J end by 2 bases, with 17 bases between. The CDR3 loop is CASSQGLAWTYNEQFF. For the CDR3, the DNA is TGTGCCAGCAGCCAGGGCCTAGCGTGGACCTACAATGAGCAGTTCTTC.

CDR3 nucleotide sequence: TGTGCCAGCAGCTTAGCCGGAGGAAGCTCCTACAATGAGCAGTTCTTC. This gives the protein CASSLAGGSSYNEQFF. The V and J genes are TRBV11-2 and TRBJ2-1, with a tentative D call TRBD2 (5 bases). The V gene's germline CDR1 is SGHAT and CDR2 FQNNGV. The CDR3 covers 16 residues. Trimming left V 1 base short and J 0 bases short, with 10 bases between. The full variable domain, completed using reference TRBV11-2 and TRBJ2-1, is EAGVAQSPRYKIIEKRQSVAFWCNPISGHATLYWYQQILGQGPKLLIQFQNNGVVDDSQLPKDRFSAERLKGVDSTLKIQPAKLEDSAVYLCASSLAGGSSYNEQFFGPGTRLTVL.

The CDR3 nucleotides are TGTGCCAGCACCTACCCGGGACAGGGGAACTATGGCTACACCTTC. Its translation: CASTYPGQGNYGYTF. The rearrangement links TRBV6-6 to TRBJ1-2; 10 nucleotides line up with TRBD1. After removal of 7 bases from V and 2 bases from J, the junction contained 7 bases not matched to a gene. The CDR3 length is 15 residues. Germline V gene lookup returns CDR1 MNHNY and CDR2 SVGAGI (reference sequence).